This entry features one TCR beta chain sequence. This clone has a single count. There is no known antigen for this receptor. Per-nucleotide qualities are absent, and no much larger clonotype sits a single base away. The data stem from a study of high-grade serous ovarian cancer treatment subgroups (dated by TCRdb to about 2021). Regarding the research as a whole: Sequencing yielded a mean of approximately 13,000 reads and approximately 7,000 unique TCR beta rearrangements per sample. The approximately 30-patient cohort included roughly ten patients with no residual disease after primary surgery (R0), roughly ten excellent NACT responders, and roughly ten poor NACT responders. Each patient contributed one primary tumor and two metastatic tumor samples, giving 90 samples in total. Under a laparoscopic triage algorithm, patients with high-grade serous ovarian cancer were grouped by complete gross resection or by neoadjuvant chemotherapy response, and the study profiled the TCR beta repertoires of these patients.

Tumor samples were obtained before definitive surgery or chemotherapy. Genomic DNA extraction was performed by the MD Anderson Biospecimen Extraction Resource, and TCR sequencing was carried out by the MD Anderson Cancer Genomics Laboratory. Measured from the cysteine to the phenylalanine, the CDR3 is 17 residues long. This entry keeps only the CDR3 DNA: 51 bases, framed from base 1. According to the germline V gene (reference sequence), CDR1 reads SEHNR and CDR2 reads FQNEAQ. Relative to germline, V is missing 4 bases and J is missing 0 bases, with 9 bases of the junction outside any gene match. The 90 to 95 tumor samples underwent high-throughput TCR profiling using ImmunoSEQ. The authors' analysis ran thus. Richness (unique productive sequences), clonality, evenness and relatedness were included as repertoire diversity metrics, and similarity between samples was assessed with the Bhattacharyya coefficient. A sensitivity analysis excluded TCRs with fewer than two reads and gave consistent conclusions. The source is immuneACCESS, and TCRdb retained only in-frame sequences with V and J called. Part of the clones is not carried over; for the studies checked, unresolved V genes explain less than half of this, and the remainder is unexplained. For V, J and clone size, that table is used; D and trimming come from the DNA. The sample table contains approximately 8,900 clones; only one count was recorded for around 85% of them. Around 1.7% of the sample comes from the top ten.

The paper's findings and limits, for the study overall: TCR clonal relatedness correlated positively with neoantigen level and, by trend, with copy number variation and mutation load from whole-genome sequencing. Because bulk tumor TCR sequencing provided no spatial information, insight into HGSC tumor complexity and diversity was limited. TCR repertoire analyses were focused on CDR3, and CDR1 and CDR2 were not analyzed. Tumors from the same patient had repertoire similarity ranging from roughly 0.1 to 0.8, while tumors from different patients showed almost no similarity.

The material sequenced was tumor tissue. The sequence joins TRBV7-9 to TRBJ2-1, and TRBD1 aligns with 7 junction nucleotides. The receptor was isolated from a human donor with high-grade serous ovarian cancer. CDR3 loop: CASSSGPRGPSYNEQFF. The DNA sequence reads TGTGCCAGCAGCTCTGGACCTAGGGGGCCCTCCTACAATGAGCAGTTCTTC.